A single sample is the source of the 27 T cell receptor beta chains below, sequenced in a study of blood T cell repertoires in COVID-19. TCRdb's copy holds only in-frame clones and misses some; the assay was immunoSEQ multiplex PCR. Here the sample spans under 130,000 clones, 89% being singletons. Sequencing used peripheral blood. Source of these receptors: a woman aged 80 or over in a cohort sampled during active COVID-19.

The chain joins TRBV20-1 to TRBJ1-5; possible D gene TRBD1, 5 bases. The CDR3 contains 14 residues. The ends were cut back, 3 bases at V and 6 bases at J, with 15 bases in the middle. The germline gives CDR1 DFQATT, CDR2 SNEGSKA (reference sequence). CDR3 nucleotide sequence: TGCAGTGCTAGTGTCACAGGTTTCGGTCAGCCCCAGCATTTT. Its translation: CSASVTGFGQPQHF.

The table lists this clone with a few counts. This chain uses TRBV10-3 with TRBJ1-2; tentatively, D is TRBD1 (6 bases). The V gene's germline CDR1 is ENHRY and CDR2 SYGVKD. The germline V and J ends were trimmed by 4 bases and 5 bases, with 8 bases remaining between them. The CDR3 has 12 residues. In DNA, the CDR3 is TGTGCCATCAGTGCACAGGGATATGGCTACACCTTC. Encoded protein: CAISAQGYGYTF.

The CDR3 sequence is CASSREVETQYF. CDR3 nucleotide sequence: TGTGCCAGCAGCCGGGAGGTAGAGACCCAGTACTTC. The rearrangement joins TRBV7-8 to TRBJ2-5, with 7 bases fitting TRBD2. Germline values: CDR1 SGHVS, CDR2 FQNEAQ. V lost 5 bases, J lost 4 bases, and 1 base stayed unmatched. This CDR3 contains 12 residues.

CDR3 DNA: TGTGCCAGCAGTTTAGCATCTCAGGGGGAAGAGACCCAGTACTTC. This gives the protein CASSLASQGEETQYF. The rearrangement joins TRBV28 to TRBJ2-5; 7 bases fit TRBD1. The CDR3 is 15 amino acids. Germline CDR1 reads MDHEN; CDR2 reads SYDVKM. The ends lost 2 bases at V and 3 bases at J; junction bases unmatched: 6. Complete variable domain (other parts from reference TRBV28 and TRBJ2-5): DVKVTQSSRYLVKRTGEKVFLECVQDMDHENMFWYRQDPGLGLRLIYFSYDVKMKEKGDIPEGYSVSREKKERFSLILESASTNQTSMYLCASSLASQGEETQYFGPGTRLLVL.

The CDR3, as DNA: TGTGCCAGCAGCCCGATACCCCCCAAGCGGGGGGCGATTCCTAGCTCCTACAATGAGCAGTTCTTC. It encodes CASSPIPPKRGAIPSSYNEQFF. The genes are TRBV3-1 (or the pseudogene TRBV3-2) and TRBJ2-1, with 9 bases fitting TRBD2. The germline V gene encodes CDR1 LGHDT and CDR2 YNNKEL (reference sequence). Germline trimming cut 4 bases from V and 0 bases from J; bases unmatched to any gene: 22. CDR3 size: 22 residues.

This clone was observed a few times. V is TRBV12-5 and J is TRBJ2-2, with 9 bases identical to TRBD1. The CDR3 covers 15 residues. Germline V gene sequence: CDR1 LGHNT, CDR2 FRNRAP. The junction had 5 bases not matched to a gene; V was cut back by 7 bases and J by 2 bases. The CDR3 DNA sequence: TGTGCTAGTGCCCCGGGACAGGGAAACACCGGGGAGCTGTTTTTT. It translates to CASAPGQGNTGELFF.

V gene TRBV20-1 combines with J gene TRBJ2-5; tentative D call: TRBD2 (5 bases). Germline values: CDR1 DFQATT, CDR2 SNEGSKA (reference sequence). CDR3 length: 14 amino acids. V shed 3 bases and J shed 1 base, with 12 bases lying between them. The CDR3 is CSASLPGTQETQYF. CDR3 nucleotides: TGCAGTGCTAGTCTCCCGGGAACCCAAGAGACCCAGTACTTC.

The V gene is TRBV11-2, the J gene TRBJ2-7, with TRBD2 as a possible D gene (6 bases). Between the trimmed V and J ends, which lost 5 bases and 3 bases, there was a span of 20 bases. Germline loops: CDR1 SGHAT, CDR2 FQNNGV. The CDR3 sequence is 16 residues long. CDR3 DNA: TGTGCCAGCAGCCTCACGGGGGATATAAGGAACTACGAGCAGTACTTC. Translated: CASSLTGDIRNYEQYF.

The CDR3 sequence: CASRGQGQETQYF. For the CDR3, the DNA is TGTGCCAGTAGGGGACAGGGTCAAGAGACCCAGTACTTC. The V call is TRBV19, the J call TRBJ2-5, with 9 bases identical to TRBD1. Germline trimming cut 6 bases from V and 2 bases from J; bases unmatched to any gene: 1. CDR1 and CDR2 from the germline V gene are LNHDA and SQIVND (reference sequence). This CDR3 is built from 13 residues.

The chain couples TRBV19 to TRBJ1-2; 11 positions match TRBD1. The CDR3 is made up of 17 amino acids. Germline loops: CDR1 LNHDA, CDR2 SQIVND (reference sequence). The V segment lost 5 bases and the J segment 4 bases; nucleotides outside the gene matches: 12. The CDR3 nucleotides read TGTGCCAGTAGTGTGACCGGGACAGGGGGTTTTACCTATGGCTACACCTTC. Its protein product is CASSVTGTGGFTYGYTF.

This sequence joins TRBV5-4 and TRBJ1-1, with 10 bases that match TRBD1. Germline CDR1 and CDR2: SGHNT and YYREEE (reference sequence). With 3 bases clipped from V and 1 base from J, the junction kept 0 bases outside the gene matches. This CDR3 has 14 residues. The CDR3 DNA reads TGTGCCAGCAGCTGGGACAGGGGGAACACTGAAGCTTTCTTT. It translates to CASSWDRGNTEAFF.

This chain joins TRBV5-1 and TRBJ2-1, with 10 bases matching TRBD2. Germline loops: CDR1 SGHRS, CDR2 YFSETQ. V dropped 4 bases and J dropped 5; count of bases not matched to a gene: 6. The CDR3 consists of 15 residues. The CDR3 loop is CASSISGGSNNEQFF. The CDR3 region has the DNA TGCGCCAGCAGCATTAGCGGGGGGTCAAACAATGAGCAGTTCTTC.

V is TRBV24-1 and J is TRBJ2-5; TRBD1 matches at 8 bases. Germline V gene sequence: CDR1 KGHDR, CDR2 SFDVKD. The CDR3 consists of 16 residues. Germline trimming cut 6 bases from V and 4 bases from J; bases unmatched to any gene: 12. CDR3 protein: CATSTASGTGGETQYF. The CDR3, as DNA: TGTGCCACCAGTACAGCTTCCGGGACAGGAGGAGAGACCCAGTACTTC.

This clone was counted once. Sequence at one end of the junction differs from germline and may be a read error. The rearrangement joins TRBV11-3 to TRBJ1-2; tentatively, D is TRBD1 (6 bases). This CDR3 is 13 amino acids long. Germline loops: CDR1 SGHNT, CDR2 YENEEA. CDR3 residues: CASSLDRQGQVAF. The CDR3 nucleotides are TGTGCCAGCAGCTTAGATCGGCAGGGACAAGTGGCCTTC.

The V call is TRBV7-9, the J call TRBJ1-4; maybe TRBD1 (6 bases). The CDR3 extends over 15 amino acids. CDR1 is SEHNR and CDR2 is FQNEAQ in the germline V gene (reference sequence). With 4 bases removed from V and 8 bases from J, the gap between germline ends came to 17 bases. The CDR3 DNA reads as TGTGCCAGCAGCTCCGTCAATAAGAGGGGGGAAAAACTGTTTTTT. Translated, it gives CASSSVNKRGEKLFF.

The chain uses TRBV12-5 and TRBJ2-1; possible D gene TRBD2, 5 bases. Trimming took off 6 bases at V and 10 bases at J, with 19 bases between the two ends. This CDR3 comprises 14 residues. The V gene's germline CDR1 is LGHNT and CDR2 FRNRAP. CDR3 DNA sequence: TGTGCTAGTGGCCCCGGGCGGGCGGCGTACGAGCAGTTCTTC. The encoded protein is CASGPGRAAYEQFF.

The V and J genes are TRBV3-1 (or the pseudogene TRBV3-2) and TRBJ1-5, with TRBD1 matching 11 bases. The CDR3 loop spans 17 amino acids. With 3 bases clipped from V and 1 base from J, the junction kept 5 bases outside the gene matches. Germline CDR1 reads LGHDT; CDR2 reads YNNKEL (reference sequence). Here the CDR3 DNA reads TGTGCCAGCAGCCAGACCGGGACAGGGGGGAGCAATCAGCCCCAGCATTTT. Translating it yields CASSQTGTGGSNQPQHF.

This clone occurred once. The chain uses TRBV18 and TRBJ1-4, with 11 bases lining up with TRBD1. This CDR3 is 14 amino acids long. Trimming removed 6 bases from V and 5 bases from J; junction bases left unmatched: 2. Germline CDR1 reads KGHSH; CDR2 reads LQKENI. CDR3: CASSRDRGNEKLFF. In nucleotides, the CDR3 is TGTGCCAGCTCCCGGGACAGGGGGAATGAAAAACTGTTTTTT.

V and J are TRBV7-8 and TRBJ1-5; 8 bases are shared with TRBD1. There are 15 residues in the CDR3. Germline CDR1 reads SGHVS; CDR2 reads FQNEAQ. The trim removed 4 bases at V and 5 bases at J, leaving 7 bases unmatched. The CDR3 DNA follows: TGTGCCAGCAGCTACGGACAGGGCAGTCATCAGCCCCAGCATTTT. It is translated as CASSYGQGSHQPQHF.

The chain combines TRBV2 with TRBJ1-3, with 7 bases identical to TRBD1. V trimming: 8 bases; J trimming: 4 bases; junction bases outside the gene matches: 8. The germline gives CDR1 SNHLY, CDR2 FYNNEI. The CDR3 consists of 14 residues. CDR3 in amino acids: CASGLTGRGNTIYF. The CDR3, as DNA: TGTGCCAGCGGACTGACAGGGAGAGGAAACACCATATATTTT.

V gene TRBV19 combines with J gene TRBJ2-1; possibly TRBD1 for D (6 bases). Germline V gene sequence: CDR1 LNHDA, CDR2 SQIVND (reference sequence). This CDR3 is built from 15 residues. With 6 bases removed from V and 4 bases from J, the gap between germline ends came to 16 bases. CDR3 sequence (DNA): TGTGCCAGTAGCATACCACCGACAGGTTACAATGAGCAGTTCTTC. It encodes CASSIPPTGYNEQFF.

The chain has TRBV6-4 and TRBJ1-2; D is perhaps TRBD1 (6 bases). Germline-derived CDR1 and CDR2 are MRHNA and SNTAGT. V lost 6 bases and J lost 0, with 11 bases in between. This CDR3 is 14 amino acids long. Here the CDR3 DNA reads TGTGCCAGCAGCGCGGGGGCGCCTAACTATGGCTACACCTTC. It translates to CASSAGAPNYGYTF.

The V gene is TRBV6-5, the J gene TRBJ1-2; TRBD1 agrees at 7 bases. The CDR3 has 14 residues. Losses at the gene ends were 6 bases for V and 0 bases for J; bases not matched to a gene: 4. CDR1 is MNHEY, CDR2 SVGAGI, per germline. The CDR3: CASRSGQTNYGYTF. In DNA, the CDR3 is TGTGCCAGCAGGTCGGGACAGACTAACTATGGCTACACCTTC.

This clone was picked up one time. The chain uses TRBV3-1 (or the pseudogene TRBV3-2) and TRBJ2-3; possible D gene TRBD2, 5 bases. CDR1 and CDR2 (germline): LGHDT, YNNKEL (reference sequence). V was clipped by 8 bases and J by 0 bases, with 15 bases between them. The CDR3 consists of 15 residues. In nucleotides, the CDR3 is TGTGCCAGCGGGAGCCCTTACTTTAGCACAGATACGCAGTATTTT. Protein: CASGSPYFSTDTQYF.

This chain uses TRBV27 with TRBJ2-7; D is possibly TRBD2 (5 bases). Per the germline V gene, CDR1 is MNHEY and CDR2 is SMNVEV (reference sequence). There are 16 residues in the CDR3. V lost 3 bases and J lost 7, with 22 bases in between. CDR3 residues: CASSFDRTIQGGEQYF. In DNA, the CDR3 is TGTGCCAGCAGTTTCGACCGGACCATACAAGGCGGGGAGCAGTACTTC.

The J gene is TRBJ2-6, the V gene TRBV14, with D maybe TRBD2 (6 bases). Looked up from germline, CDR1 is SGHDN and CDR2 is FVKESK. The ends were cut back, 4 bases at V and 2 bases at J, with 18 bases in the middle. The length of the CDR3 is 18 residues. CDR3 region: CASSLPGRGGTGANVLTF. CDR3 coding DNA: TGTGCCAGCAGCCTTCCGGGTCGGGGAGGAACTGGGGCCAACGTCCTGACTTTC.

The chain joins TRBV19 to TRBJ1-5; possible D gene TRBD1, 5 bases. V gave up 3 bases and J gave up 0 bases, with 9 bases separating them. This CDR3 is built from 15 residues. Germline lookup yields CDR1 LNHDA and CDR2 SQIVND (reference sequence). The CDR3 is CASSMGGYSNQPQHF. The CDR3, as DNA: TGTGCCAGTAGTATGGGGGGTTATAGCAATCAGCCCCAGCATTTT.